This TCR beta chain emerged from a study of graft-versus-host responses after intestinal transplantation. Study context: Recipients obtained multivisceral, liver-intestinal, or isolated intestinal transplants. Study results and caveats: GvH clones were identified in recipient marrow, with some first appearing in ileum or blood.

Intraepithelial and lamina propria lymphocytes were freed from processed graft tissue. CDR1 MNHEY and CDR2 SVGAGI come from the germline V gene. The CDR3 is 12 amino acids. Trimming took off 0 bases at V and 7 bases at J, with 4 bases between the two ends. Comments on this clone: Its antigen remains unknown.

Measured with immunoSEQ multiplex PCR; TCRdb has only the in-frame clones, and not every one. Of around 3,600 clones listed, over 55% are singletons. The receptor's source is a human patient who received an intestinal transplant, so some T cells may come from the graft donor. Sequenced here: ileum tissue, sampled approximately 960 days after intestinal transplantation. This rearrangement joins TRBV6-5 to TRBJ2-4; D is unresolved. The CDR3 protein is CASSYSENIQYF. CDR3 nucleotides: TGTGCCAGCAGTTACTCGGAGAACATTCAGTACTTC.